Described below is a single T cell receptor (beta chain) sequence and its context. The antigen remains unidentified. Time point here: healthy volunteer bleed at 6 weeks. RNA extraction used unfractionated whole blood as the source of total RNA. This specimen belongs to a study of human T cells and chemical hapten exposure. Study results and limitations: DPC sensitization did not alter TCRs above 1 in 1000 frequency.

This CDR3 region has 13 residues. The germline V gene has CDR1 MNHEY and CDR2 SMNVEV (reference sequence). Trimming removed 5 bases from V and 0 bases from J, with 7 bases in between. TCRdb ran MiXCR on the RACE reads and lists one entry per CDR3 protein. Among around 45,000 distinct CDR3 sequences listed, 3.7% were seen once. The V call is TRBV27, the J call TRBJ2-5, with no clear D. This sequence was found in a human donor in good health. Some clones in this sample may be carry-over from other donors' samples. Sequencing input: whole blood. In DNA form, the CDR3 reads TGTGCCAGCAGTCCGCCGTACCAAGAGACCCAGTACTTC. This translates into CASSPPYQETQYF.